These T cell receptor beta chains were read from a single sample in a study of control samples from healthy donors and cancer patients. Assay: immunoSEQ multiplex PCR; the TCRdb copy retains only in-frame clones and omits some. The table includes 150,000 to 200,000 clones, more than 80% detected once. The material sequenced was blood. Receptor source: a man aged 25-45 years in good health. The CDR3 runs from the conserved cysteine through the conserved F or W. D genes are given only for firm matches. Rows give clone size only sometimes, using once, few, many, or a class for an expanded clone.

J,V,size,D,DNA,CDR3
TRBJ1-5,TRBV18,.,TRBD1,TGTGCCAGCTCAGACCGGGACAGGGGTAATCAGCCCCAGCATTTT,CASSDRDRGNQPQHF
TRBJ2-2,TRBV11-2,.,.,TGTGCCAGCAGCTTAGTTCCAGTGGCTAACACCGGGGAGCTGTTTTTT,CASSLVPVANTGELFF
TRBJ1-3,TRBV7-8,.,TRBD1,TGTGCCAGCAGCTTAGAGGGGACAGCTCGAAACACCATATATTTT,CASSLEGTARNTIYF
TRBJ1-1,TRBV27,once,.,TGTGCCAGCAGTTTAGTAGCGGGGTATGAAACTGAAGCTTTCTTT,CASSLVAGYETEAFF
TRBJ2-3,TRBV3-1/TRBV3-2,.,TRBD2,TGTGCCAGCAGCCAAGTTCCTAGCGGGAGCCCACAGGATACGCAGTATTTT,CASSQVPSGSPQDTQYF
TRBJ2-4,TRBV4-2,.,TRBD2,TGTGCCAGCAGCCAAGATGGGGAGGCGGGAGGTCTACTTAAAGCCAAAAACATTCAGTACTTC,CASSQDGEAGGLLKAKNIQYF
TRBJ1-1,TRBV5-8,.,.,TGTGCCAGCAGCACGACACTGAACACTGAAGCTTTCTTT,CASSTTLNTEAFF
TRBJ2-7,TRBV27,.,.,TGTGCCAGCAGTTTATCGGGCAGGGGGGCATTTTTGTCCTACGAGCAGTACTTC,CASSLSGRGAFLSYEQYF
TRBJ1-5,TRBV4-1,.,.,TGCGCCAGCAGCCAAGCGACACTCAATCAGCCCCAGCATTTT,CASSQATLNQPQHF
TRBJ2-7,TRBV19,.,.,TGTGCCAGTAGTATTGGGCAGGGCGTCTCCTACGAGCAGTACTTC,CASSIGQGVSYEQYF
TRBJ1-1,TRBV11-2,.,.,TGTGCCAGCAGCCCCGTGAAGATCATCACTGAAGCTTTCTTT,CASSPVKIITEAFF
TRBJ2-7,TRBV5-1,.,.,TGCGCCAGCAGCTCAAGGCCCGGGGGAATGGTCGACTACGAGCAGTACTTC,CASSSRPGGMVDYEQYF
TRBJ1-5,TRBV7-2,.,.,TGTGCCAGCAGCTCCGGCGGGGGTCGCAATCAGCCCCAGCATTTT,CASSSGGGRNQPQHF
TRBJ2-3,TRBV5-1,.,TRBD1,TGCGCCAGCAGCTTGGGGCAGGGGGACAGCACAGATACGCAGTATTTT,CASSLGQGDSTDTQYF
TRBJ2-3,TRBV10-3,.,TRBD2,TGTGCCATCAGTGGTCAGACTAGCGGGGTCACAGATACGCAGTATTTT,CAISGQTSGVTDTQYF
TRBJ2-1,TRBV6-5,.,.,TGTGCCAGCAGTTACCAGATAGGGTACAATGAGCAGTTCTTC,CASSYQIGYNEQFF
TRBJ2-7,TRBV4-1,.,TRBD1,TGCGCCAGCAGCTTCCGGGACAGGGCCCCTGAGGAGCAGTACTTC,CASSFRDRAPEEQYF
TRBJ1-2,TRBV30,.,TRBD1,TGTGCCTGGGGAGGGGGCGGCTATGGCTACACCTTC,CAWGGGGYGYTF
TRBJ2-5,TRBV10-3,.,.,TGTGCGTCGAAGGGATTCCCTCAAGAGACCCAGTACTTC,CASKGFPQETQYF
TRBJ2-2,TRBV9,.,TRBD1,TGTGCCAGCAGTCTTGCAGGGGGCGGGGAGCTGTTTTTT,CASSLAGGGELFF